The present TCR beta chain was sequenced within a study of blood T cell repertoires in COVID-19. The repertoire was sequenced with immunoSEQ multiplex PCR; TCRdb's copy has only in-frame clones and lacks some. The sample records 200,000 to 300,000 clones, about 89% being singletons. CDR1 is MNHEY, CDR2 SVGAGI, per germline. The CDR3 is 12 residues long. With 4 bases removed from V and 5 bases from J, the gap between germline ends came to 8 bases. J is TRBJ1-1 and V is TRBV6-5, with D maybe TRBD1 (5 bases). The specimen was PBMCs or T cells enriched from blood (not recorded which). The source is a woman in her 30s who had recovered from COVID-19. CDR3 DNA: TGTGCCAGCAGTTTACGGGGGACTGAAGCTTTCTTT. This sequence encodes CASSLRGTEAFF.